This TCR beta chain emerged from a study of graft-versus-host responses after intestinal transplantation (dated by TCRdb to the early 2020s). About the investigation overall: Recipients received multivisceral, liver-intestinal, or isolated intestinal transplants. Rather than going through the commercial service, samples from a few later patients were sequenced in-house on an Illumina MiSeq and processed with MiXCR. Graft-versus-host and host-versus-graft alloreactive T cell clones were tracked in the graft, circulation and bone marrow after intestinal transplantation using bulk TCR-beta CDR3 sequencing. Alloreactive clones were identified by sequencing pre-transplant mixed lymphocyte reaction products and comparing these products with unstimulated pre-transplant donor and recipient T cells. The cohort enrolled some 25 intestinal transplant recipients including one retransplant, and a few patients lacking pretransplant specimens were excluded. Every recipient was given anti-thymocyte globulin induction, then maintenance tacrolimus and steroids for roughly 3 years. A peak of at least 4% donor T cells among recipient peripheral blood mononuclear cells was the definition used for donor T cell macrochimerism.

In the case of this clone: Its binding antigen is unknown. Per-base qualities were not stored, and no clone one base away is much larger.

The library was prepared using the immunoSEQ multiplex PCR assay. For most patients, genomic DNA was isolated using the Qiagen DNeasy Blood and Tissue Kit and was shipped frozen to Adaptive Biotechnologies for TCR sequencing. For most patients, genomic DNA was subjected to high-throughput TCR-beta CDR3 sequencing by Adaptive Biotechnologies. Regarding the original processing steps: Adaptive's ImmunoSEQ software supplied the TCR sequencing data for 18 patients, while MiXCR and VDJtools were used to process a few other patients. To correct CD4 versus CD8 sorting errors, sequences present in both subsets at a frequency ratio below 5:1 were removed. Because the origin of CDR3 nucleotide sequences shared between donor and recipient could not be assigned, those sequences were removed. To count as alloreactive, a clone needed at least 2-fold expansion over unstimulated cells and a minimum CFSE-low frequency of 0.002% (template counts) or 0.001% (read counts). Clones were considered mappable if detected in sequenced pre-transplant spleen, lymph node, or MLR CFSE-low populations of the donor or recipient. Cumulative frequency of alloreactive clones was calculated as a percentage of all sequences weighted by copy number. TCRdb took this table from immuneACCESS and kept in-frame rearrangements with V and J called. Such tables lack part of the clones; where checked against another copy, unresolved V genes explain under half of the gap, and the rest is unexplained. V and J calls and clone size are given by that table; D and trimming were obtained from the DNA. The sample has about 78,000 clones on record, almost 90% of them singletons. The ten biggest clones cover less than 5% of the sample.

Including cysteine and phenylalanine, the CDR3 has 15 amino acids. Just CDR3 DNA is preserved here, 45 bases in frame from base 1. As encoded in the germline V gene (reference sequence), CDR1 is LNHDA while CDR2 is SQIVND. For this chain, trimming is 9 bases at the V end and 3 bases at the J end, and the number of junction bases without a gene match is 10. Broad study findings and their caveats: Early after transplant, peak levels of circulating GvH clones were associated with declines in HvG clones. In patients with donor T cell macrochimerism, the allografts had high GvH to HvG T cell clonal ratios. The relatively low number and heterogeneity of intestinal transplant patients limited the conclusions. GvH clones were detected in recipient bone marrow, and some of these GvH clones were observed earlier in ileal mucosa or blood, consistent with an intestinal mucosal origin.

The time point label of this sample denotes: cells obtained before transplantation from donor or recipient. CD3+CD4+ and CD3+CD8+ populations were FACS-sorted from unstimulated pre-transplant donor and recipient cells taken from spleen or lymph nodes. The chain was built from TRBV19 and TRBJ2-1; 8 central nucleotides agree with TRBD2. The material was unstimulated CD8+ T cells sorted from spleen or lymph node cells, obtained before transplant. The sequence came from a human donor who was the organ donor for an intestinal transplant. The DNA sequence follows: TGTGCCAGCCGCCGTGTAGCGGGGAGCTACAATGAGCAGTTCTTC. It encodes CASRRVAGSYNEQFF.